One and the same sample provided the 27 T cell receptor beta chains below, sequenced in a study of neurological immune-mediated disorders. MiXCR, applied by TCRdb to the 5' RACE reads, yields one record per CDR3 protein. The sample contains roughly 75,000 distinct CDR3 sequences, roughly an eighth of which appear only once. Noted time point: longitudinal time-point 1 (baseline). The sample was PBMCs. These receptors were obtained from a female donor with HTLV-1-associated myelopathy (HAM/TSP).

This clonotype was seen only a few times. The chain is built from TRBV5-1 and TRBJ1-6; 7 bases match TRBD1. Germline V lookup: CDR1 SGHRS, CDR2 YFSETQ. There are 15 residues in the CDR3. V was clipped by 0 bases and J by 10 bases; unmatched bases: 7. CDR3 sequence reads: CASSLGQGRSSPLHF. CDR3 nucleotide sequence: TGCGCCAGCAGCTTGGGACAGGGTAGAAGCTCACCCCTCCACTTT.

This clonotype was seen only a few times. CDR3: CASSLTGGAADTQYF. For the CDR3, the DNA is TGTGCCAGCAGCCTGACGGGGGGGGCGGCAGATACGCAGTATTTT. J is TRBJ2-3 and V is TRBV7-7; 8 bases agree with TRBD2. V shed 5 bases and J 4 bases; nucleotides not matched to a gene: 8. From germline, CDR1 is SSHAT and CDR2 FNYEAQ (reference sequence). The CDR3 has 15 residues.

Of note for this clonotype: A read error is possible here, since a much larger clone lies one base away. This chain connects TRBV7-2 to TRBJ2-3, with TRBD2 matching over 8 bases. Unmatched junction bases numbered 7, after V lost 2 bases and J lost 0 bases. The germline gives CDR1 SGHTA, CDR2 FQGNSA. This CDR3 region has 17 residues. The CDR3: CASSLSPGLASTDTQYF. The CDR3 DNA follows: TGTGCCAGCAGCTTATCCCCCGGACTAGCAAGCACAGATACGCAGTATTTT.

This clonotype was observed at least ten times. This chain connects TRBV20-1 to TRBJ2-3; 14 bases map to TRBD2. Germline CDR1 reads DFQATT; CDR2 reads SNEGSKA (reference sequence). The CDR3 has 17 amino acids. V was pared by 5 bases and J by 2 bases, with 9 bases of the junction left unmatched. The CDR3 sequence is CSASPGLAGAITDTQYF. The CDR3 region has the DNA TGCAGTGCTTCACCGGGACTAGCGGGGGCGATCACAGATACGCAGTATTTT.

There are many counts of this clonotype. The chain links TRBV29-1 to TRBJ2-7; the match to TRBD1 covers 9 bases. The germline gives CDR1 SQVTM, CDR2 ANQGSEA. V trimming: 5 bases; J trimming: 2 bases; junction bases outside the gene matches: 7. The CDR3 has 14 amino acids. Here the CDR3 reads CSVSPGQGTYEQYF. CDR3 coding DNA: TGCAGCGTTTCACCGGGACAGGGTACCTACGAGCAGTACTTC.

This clonotype was observed many times. This chain connects TRBV9 to TRBJ2-7; 10 bases match TRBD2. Germline CDR1 reads SGDLS; CDR2 reads YYNGEE. J lost 7 bases, V lost 0 bases, and 7 bases had no gene match. This CDR3 contains 15 residues. CDR3 protein: CASSVGSGGAWEQYF. The CDR3 DNA reads TGTGCCAGCAGCGTAGGAAGCGGGGGGGCGTGGGAGCAGTACTTC.

In its sample, this clonotype was seen a few times. The V call is TRBV6-6, the J call TRBJ2-1; no definite D call. Trimming stripped 4 bases from V and 12 bases from J, with 7 bases between. This CDR3 comprises 10 residues. In germline, CDR1 is MNHNY, CDR2 SVGAGI (reference sequence). CDR3 coding DNA: TGTGCCAGCAGTTCGTCAGGGCAGTTCTTC. It codes for CASSSSGQFF.

V gene TRBV5-1 combines with J gene TRBJ2-7; D assignment may be TRBD1 or TRBD2 (5 bases each). The better agreement between TRBJ2-1 and the DNA end casts doubt on the J call. The CDR3 totals 14 residues. CDR1 and CDR2 (germline): SGHRS, YFSETQ. CDR3 sequence reads: CASSARGSYNEQFF. The CDR3 nucleotides are TGCGCCAGCAGCGCGAGGGGCTCCTACAATGAGCAGTTCTTC.

The chain recombines TRBV5-1 with TRBJ2-2, with 7 nucleotides matching TRBD1. The CDR3 length is 15 residues. After removal of 0 bases from V and 3 bases from J, the junction contained 2 bases not matched to a gene. CDR1 and CDR2 (germline): SGHRS, YFSETQ. The CDR3 region is CASSLGGQYTGELFF. In DNA form, the CDR3 reads TGCGCCAGCAGCTTGGGGGGACAGTACACCGGGGAGCTGTTTTTT.

This clonotype was found many times. This chain links TRBV5-1 with TRBJ2-1, with TRBD1 identical over 8 bases. The CDR3 runs 13 residues. Per germline, CDR1 SGHRS and CDR2 YFSETQ. V shed 8 bases and J 2 bases; nucleotides not matched to a gene: 3. The CDR3 protein is CASGQGTYNEQFF. The CDR3 DNA reads TGCGCCAGTGGACAGGGTACCTACAATGAGCAGTTCTTC.

In DNA, the CDR3 is TGTGCCAGCAGTTTGGGTAGGGGGTCGGAGACCCAGTACTTC. Protein sequence: CASSLGRGSETQYF. The rearrangement joins TRBV27 to TRBJ2-5; a possible D gene is TRBD1 (6 bases). V shed 3 bases and J shed 5 bases, with 13 bases lying between them. The CDR3 runs to 14 residues. The germline V gene encodes CDR1 MNHEY and CDR2 SMNVEV (reference sequence).

This clonotype was seen ten or more times. J is TRBJ2-1 and V is TRBV12-3 or TRBV12-4; TRBD2 matches 7 bases. With V trimmed by 5 bases and J by 6 bases, 7 bases remained unmatched. The CDR3 spans 14 residues. The CDR3 sequence: CASSGGERGNEQFF. CDR3 bases: TGTGCCAGCAGTGGGGGTGAGCGGGGCAATGAGCAGTTCTTC.

This clonotype was counted many times. The chain recombines TRBV5-1 with TRBJ2-1; D not certain. There are 14 residues in the CDR3. Germline loops: CDR1 SGHRS, CDR2 YFSETQ. V was cut by 0 bases and J by 4 bases, with 8 bases left in between. The CDR3 DNA reads TGCGCCAGCAGCTTGGCCTTGGGGTACAATGAGCAGTTCTTC. This codes for CASSLALGYNEQFF.

Ten or more counts support this clonotype. The chain is built from TRBV28 and TRBJ2-3; the match to TRBD2 covers 10 bases. CDR1 and CDR2 (germline): MDHEN, SYDVKM. Trimming cost V 6 bases and J 1 base; bases outside gene matches: 4. This CDR3 is built from 15 residues. The CDR3 nucleotides read TGTGCCAGCAGCCTAGCGGGGGCTGGCACAGATACGCAGTATTTT. This codes for CASSLAGAGTDTQYF.

Comments on this clonotype: A much more abundant neighbour one base away suggests this may be a read error. This CDR3 is CASSLATSGGFAHYF. The DNA of the CDR3 is TGTGCCAGCAGCTTAGCGACTAGCGGGGGTTTCGCGCATTACTTC. This chain uses TRBV7-2 with TRBJ2-7; 12 nucleotides align to TRBD2. The J segment lost 13 bases and the V segment lost 0 bases, leaving 10 bases of the junction unmatched. There are 15 residues in the CDR3. From germline, CDR1 is SGHTA and CDR2 FQGNSA.

The table lists this clonotype with many counts. The genes are TRBV28 and TRBJ2-7; 9 bases match TRBD2. Germline CDR1 and CDR2: MDHEN and SYDVKM. The CDR3 is 13 residues long. V was pared by 8 bases and J by 6 bases, with 8 bases of the junction left unmatched. CDR3 protein: CASRMGLAGEQYF. The CDR3 coding sequence is TGTGCCAGCCGGATGGGACTAGCAGGCGAGCAGTACTTC.

This clonotype came up many times. The genes are TRBV7-8 and TRBJ2-1; tentative D call: TRBD2 (6 bases). The V and J ends lost 4 bases and 0 bases respectively, with 13 bases between them. Germline loops: CDR1 SGHVS, CDR2 FQNEAQ. The CDR3 length is 16 residues. The CDR3 DNA is TGTGCCAGCAGCTCGCTACCGGGGGACTCCTACAATGAGCAGTTCTTC. Encoded protein: CASSSLPGDSYNEQFF.

This clonotype was counted ten times or more. The gene calls are TRBV7-2 and TRBJ2-1, with D possibly being TRBD1 or TRBD2 (6 bases each). Germline CDR1 and CDR2: SGHTA and FQGNSA. There are 16 residues in the CDR3. V lost 5 bases and J 2 bases, leaving 16 bases between the germline ends. CDR3 coding DNA: TGTGCCAGCAGCCCAATCCCGGGGGCCCCCTACAATGAGCAGTTCTTC. Amino acids: CASSPIPGAPYNEQFF.

This clonotype was seen ten or more times. V is TRBV12-3 or TRBV12-4 and J is TRBJ1-6; 7 positions match TRBD1. Losses at the gene ends were 3 bases for V and 7 bases for J; bases not matched to a gene: 3. CDR3 size: 14 residues. CDR3 in DNA: TGTGCCAGCAGTTTTCAGACAGGGAATTCACCCCTCCACTTT. This sequence encodes CASSFQTGNSPLHF.

This clonotype showed up many times. The rearrangement joins TRBV20-1 to TRBJ2-3, with 9 bases identical to TRBD2. The V segment lost 2 bases and the J segment 1 base; nucleotides outside the gene matches: 10. CDR3 length: 17 residues. Germline V gene lookup returns CDR1 DFQATT and CDR2 SNEGSKA (reference sequence). The CDR3 sequence is CSARRWAGGYGTDTQYF. The CDR3 nucleotides read TGCAGTGCTAGACGTTGGGCGGGGGGGTATGGCACAGATACGCAGTATTTT.

This clonotype was seen many times. The chain is built from TRBV28 and TRBJ1-6, with D tentatively TRBD1 (6 bases). CDR3 length: 19 residues. Germline V lookup: CDR1 MDHEN, CDR2 SYDVKM. Trimming left V 4 bases short and J 0 bases short, with 19 bases between. CDR3 bases: TGTGCCAGCAGTTCCTCCCTGGCAGGGGATAGCTCCTATAATTCACCCCTCCACTTT. This gives the protein CASSSSLAGDSSYNSPLHF.

The table lists this clonotype with many counts. This sequence joins TRBV7-9 and TRBJ1-2; D is possibly TRBD1 (6 bases). This CDR3 spans 13 amino acids. Germline lookup yields CDR1 SEHNR and CDR2 FQNEAQ (reference sequence). V dropped 2 bases and J dropped 6 bases, with 10 bases sitting between them. The CDR3 is CASSLSGVHGYTF. The CDR3 DNA reads as TGTGCCAGCAGCTTATCAGGGGTGCATGGCTACACCTTC.

This clonotype was recorded at least ten times. This chain links TRBV28 with TRBJ1-6; D is unresolved. CDR1 and CDR2 from the germline V gene are MDHEN and SYDVKM. CDR3 length equals 14 residues. V was cut by 9 bases and J by 7 bases, with 16 bases left in between. The CDR3 protein is CASQTHGRNSPLHF. In DNA, the CDR3 is TGTGCCAGTCAAACCCACGGGAGGAATTCACCCCTCCACTTT.

This clonotype was observed many times. The chain recombines TRBV10-3 with TRBJ2-2, with 7 nucleotides matching TRBD1. Losses at the gene ends were 10 bases for V and 5 bases for J; bases not matched to a gene: 10. Per the germline V gene, CDR1 is ENHRY and CDR2 is SYGVKD. CDR3 length: 14 amino acids. CDR3 bases: TGTGCCACGAAGGGTGAACAGGGGACCGGGGAGCTGTTTTTT. This sequence encodes CATKGEQGTGELFF.

This clonotype was seen at least ten times. The chain uses TRBV3-1 and TRBJ2-7; 13 nucleotides line up with TRBD2. This CDR3 spans 14 amino acids. V lost 4 bases to trimming and J lost 3 bases; unmatched junction nucleotides: 0. Germline CDR1 is LGHDT and CDR2 is YNNKEL (reference sequence). The CDR3 region has the DNA TGTGCCAGCAGCCGGACTAGCGGGGGCTACGAGCAGTACTTC. It translates to CASSRTSGGYEQYF.

This clonotype was recorded at least ten times. The chain couples TRBV4-2 to TRBJ2-2; D not resolved. Germline V gene lookup returns CDR1 LGHNA and CDR2 YNFKEQ. Deletions cut 2 bases from V and 6 bases from J, with 7 bases between. The CDR3 contains 13 residues. In nucleotides, the CDR3 is TGTGCCAGCAGCCAAATTGCCGCCGGGGAGCTGTTTTTT. Protein sequence: CASSQIAAGELFF.

This clonotype was seen more than once but under ten times. The J gene is TRBJ2-1, the V gene TRBV6-5, with 10 positions matching TRBD1. Unmatched junction bases numbered 4, after V lost 6 bases and J lost 5 bases. Germline CDR1 and CDR2: MNHEY and SVGAGI. This CDR3 region has 14 residues. For the CDR3, the DNA is TGTGCCAGCAGGCAGGACAGGGGGAACAATGAGCAGTTCTTC. Translating gives CASRQDRGNNEQFF.